These T cell receptor beta chains were read from a single sample in a study of T cell responses to AZD1222 COVID-19 vaccine. TCRdb's table, derived via immunoSEQ multiplex PCR, lists solely in-frame clones and lacks some. The sample comprises 150,000 to 200,000 clones, about nine tenths of which are singletons, and less than 3% rests with the top ten. The sequencing used peripheral blood, collected on day 0 of AZD1222 vaccination. Receptors originate from an adult in good health. CDR3s include the opening cysteine and the closing phenylalanine or tryptophan. D genes are given only for firm matches. The size of a clone is reported for some rows only, either as once, few or many, or as a class for expanded clones.

d_call clone_size j_call v_call cdr3_length cdr3_aa cdr3_nt
TRBD2 NA TRBJ2-2 TRBV10-1 16 CASSTSGGLNTGELFF TGCGCCAGCAGTACTAGCGGGGGCCTTAACACCGGGGAGCTGTTTTTT
TRBD1 NA TRBJ1-5 TRBV19 17 CASSSRTGAWGNQPQHF TGTGCCAGTAGTTCACGGACAGGGGCCTGGGGCAATCAGCCCCAGCATTTT
NA NA TRBJ1-4 TRBV5-1 15 CASSSNPRMHEKLFF TGCGCCAGCTCGTCGAACCCCCGAATGCATGAAAAACTGTTTTTT
TRBD1 NA TRBJ2-7 TRBV5-1 15 CASSLGSGGSYEQYF TGCGCCAGCAGCTTGGGTTCAGGGGGTTCCTACGAGCAGTACTTC
NA NA TRBJ2-3 TRBV27 17 CASSLSADRGKRDTQYF TGTGCCAGCAGTTTATCCGCGGACCGGGGGAAGAGGGATACGCAGTATTTT
NA NA TRBJ1-4 TRBV4-2 14 CASSQDRLGEKLFF TGTGCCAGCAGCCAAGATCGGTTAGGGGAAAAACTGTTTTTT
NA NA TRBJ1-3 TRBV5-1 16 CASSSSTDTSGNTIYF TGCGCCAGCAGCTCTTCGACAGATACATCTGGAAACACCATATATTTT
NA NA TRBJ2-5 TRBV5-4 13 CASSSRLEETQYF TGTGCCAGCAGCTCCCGCTTAGAAGAGACCCAGTACTTC
NA NA TRBJ2-5 TRBV10-3 12 CAISGGVETQYF TGTGCCATCTCTGGCGGTGTTGAGACCCAGTACTTC
TRBD2 NA TRBJ2-7 TRBV28 15 CASSLGGGRAYEQYF TGTGCCAGCAGTTTAGGTGGTGGGAGGGCCTACGAGCAGTACTTC
NA NA TRBJ1-1 TRBV18 12 CASSPQVTEAFF TGTGCCAGCTCACCGCAGGTCACTGAAGCTTTCTTT
NA NA TRBJ2-1 TRBV14 13 CASRPRLESEQFF TGTGCCAGCAGGCCAAGATTAGAGTCGGAGCAGTTCTTC
TRBD1 once TRBJ2-7 TRBV27 16 CASSPGRGTGEYEQYF TGTGCCAGCAGTCCGGGTCGTGGGACAGGGGAATACGAGCAGTACTTC
NA few TRBJ2-3 TRBV5-1 16 CASSGETGRSTDTQYF TGCGCCAGCAGCGGAGAGACAGGAAGAAGCACAGATACGCAGTATTTT
TRBD1 once TRBJ2-4 TRBV28 16 CASSRTGSGFGNIQYF TGTGCCAGCAGTCGGACAGGGAGCGGGTTCGGAAACATTCAGTACTTC
NA NA TRBJ1-2 TRBV3-1/TRBV3-2 13 CASSQEVPGGYTF TGTGCCAGCAGCCAAGAGGTCCCAGGCGGCTACACCTTC
NA NA TRBJ2-7 TRBV28 11 CASSLSSEQYF TGTGCCAGCAGTTTATCTAGCGAGCAGTACTTC
NA NA TRBJ1-5 TRBV3-1/TRBV3-2 14 CASSQGDTNQPQHF TGTGCCAGCAGCCAAGGGGACACGAATCAGCCCCAGCATTTT
NA NA TRBJ2-2 TRBV21-1 16 CASSKAGQGVSGELFF TGTGCCAGCAGCAAAGCCGGCCAGGGGGTTTCCGGGGAGCTGTTTTTT
NA NA TRBJ1-6 TRBV5-1 13 CASSLGQNSPLHF TGCGCCAGCAGCTTGGGACAGAATTCACCCCTCCACTTT
NA NA TRBJ1-5 TRBV4-1 16 CASSQDGGFGNQPQHF TGCGCCAGCAGCCAAGATGGGGGGTTCGGCAATCAGCCCCAGCATTTT
TRBD2 NA TRBJ2-7 TRBV2 14 CASSGLAGVTEQYF TGTGCCAGCAGTGGGCTAGCGGGAGTGACCGAGCAGTACTTC
NA NA TRBJ1-5 TRBV2 15 CASSPGADGNQPQHF TGTGCCAGCAGTCCAGGGGCGGATGGCAATCAGCCCCAGCATTTT
NA NA TRBJ1-4 TRBV19 13 CASTKTGGTKLFF TGTGCCAGTACCAAAACGGGAGGGACGAAACTGTTTTTT
TRBD1 NA TRBJ1-5 TRBV2 15 CASRRQGGSNQPQHF TGTGCCAGCAGAAGACAGGGTGGAAGCAATCAGCCCCAGCATTTT
NA NA TRBJ2-1 TRBV6-5 14 CASSYGGKANEQFF TGTGCCAGCAGTTACGGCGGGAAGGCAAATGAGCAGTTCTTC
TRBD2 NA TRBJ2-1 TRBV30 15 CAWSVGTSGSNEQFF TGTGCCTGGAGTGTTGGGACTAGCGGGAGTAATGAGCAGTTCTTC
NA NA TRBJ1-2 TRBV28 12 CATRTANYGYTF TGTGCCACACGGACGGCTAACTATGGCTACACCTTC
TRBD2 NA TRBJ2-1 TRBV5-1 14 CASRLAGEGNEQFF TGCGCCAGCAGACTAGCGGGAGAAGGCAATGAGCAGTTCTTC
NA NA TRBJ1-2 TRBV7-9 13 CASLSPVDYGYTF TGTGCCAGCCTATCGCCGGTCGACTATGGCTACACCTTC
NA NA TRBJ1-3 TRBV19 14 CASSEQISGNTIYF TGTGCCAGTAGCGAACAGATATCTGGAAACACCATATATTTT
TRBD2 NA TRBJ2-7 TRBV7-9 15 CASSLNAGELNEQYF TGTGCCAGCAGCTTAAACGCGGGAGAACTCAACGAGCAGTACTTC
TRBD2 NA TRBJ2-1 TRBV19 14 CASSMTSGYNEQFF TGTGCCAGTAGTATGACTAGCGGTTACAATGAGCAGTTCTTC
NA few TRBJ1-2 TRBV6-5 11 CASSFVYGYTF TGTGCCAGCAGCTTCGTTTATGGCTACACCTTC
TRBD1 NA TRBJ1-4 TRBV28 16 CASSITGGRTNEKLFF TGTGCCAGCAGTATCACAGGGGGGCGAACTAATGAAAAACTGTTTTTT
NA few TRBJ1-1 TRBV19 17 CASSPYPRFPANTEAFF TGTGCCAGTAGTCCCTACCCCCGGTTTCCAGCAAACACTGAAGCTTTCTTT
NA NA TRBJ1-2 TRBV7-9 13 CASSPGQFGGYTF TGTGCCAGCAGCCCTGGACAGTTTGGGGGCTACACCTTC
NA NA TRBJ1-3 TRBV2 13 CASKRVTGNTIYF TGTGCCAGCAAGAGGGTAACAGGAAACACCATATATTTT
TRBD1 NA TRBJ2-2 TRBV29-1 14 CSVTRTGDTGELFF TGCAGCGTTACGAGGACAGGGGACACCGGGGAGCTGTTTTTT
NA NA TRBJ2-7 TRBV7-9 13 CASSLGPDYEQYF TGTGCCAGCAGCTTAGGCCCCGACTACGAGCAGTACTTC
TRBD1 NA TRBJ1-1 TRBV9 14 CASSAQGANTEAFF TGTGCCAGCAGCGCACAGGGGGCAAACACTGAAGCTTTCTTT
TRBD1 NA TRBJ1-3 TRBV7-8 14 CASSFGRGSNTIYF TGTGCCAGCAGCTTCGGCAGGGGGTCGAACACCATATATTTT
NA NA TRBJ1-5 TRBV27 15 CASSSRSVSNQPQHF TGTGCCAGCAGTTCCCGTAGTGTTAGCAATCAGCCCCAGCATTTT
NA NA TRBJ2-1 TRBV19 15 CASSQGRNSYNEQFF TGTGCCAGTAGCCAGGGACGCAACTCCTACAATGAGCAGTTCTTC
NA NA TRBJ1-1 TRBV19 14 CASSLRRGFTEAFF TGTGCCAGTAGTCTCCGACGGGGGTTCACTGAAGCTTTCTTT
TRBD1 NA TRBJ2-1 TRBV27 18 CASIQRSGQGPAYNEQFF TGTGCCAGCATTCAACGGTCGGGACAGGGGCCGGCTTACAATGAGCAGTTCTTC